The T cell receptor (beta chain) under discussion was sequenced for a study of control samples from healthy donors and cancer patients. Using immunoSEQ multiplex PCR, the repertoire was profiled, and TCRdb retains in-frame clones only, with some absent. Of 90,000 to 150,000 clones listed, approximately 88% are singletons. The CDR3 has 11 amino acids. V lost 7 bases and J lost 3, with 6 bases in between. The material sequenced was blood. The sequence was obtained from a man aged 40-55 years in good health. The rearrangement joins TRBV12-3 or TRBV12-4 to TRBJ2-5, with D maybe TRBD1 (5 bases). CDR3 loop: CASTGKETQYF. The CDR3 coding sequence is TGTGCCAGCACAGGGAAAGAGACCCAGTACTTC.